Each of the 10 T cell receptor beta chains below was sequenced from the same sample in a study of long-term antiretroviral therapy in people with HIV. Assay version v3.0 of immunoSEQ was used, and it was run at survey level. Assay: immunoSEQ multiplex PCR; the TCRdb copy retains only in-frame clones and omits some. The sample carries about 12,000 clones, roughly three quarters recorded once. Sample: unsorted PBMCs, taken 0.5 years before starting antiretroviral therapy. Every receptor here comes from a woman in her thirties or forties with HIV.

The chain links TRBV4-2 to TRBJ1-2, with 9 bases lining up with TRBD1. J gave up 7 bases and V 0 bases, and 12 bases lay outside the gene matches. This CDR3 is 17 amino acids long. Germline V gives CDR1 LGHNA, CDR2 YNFKEQ. The CDR3 sequence is CASSQDGDRAMLTGYTF. The CDR3 DNA reads TGTGCCAGCAGCCAAGATGGGGACAGGGCGATGCTAACTGGCTACACCTTC.

This sequence joins TRBV4-1 and TRBJ1-3; unclear D gene. Germline values: CDR1 MGHRA, CDR2 YSYEKL. The length of the CDR3 is 13 residues. Between the trimmed V and J ends, which lost 0 bases and 9 bases, there was a span of 9 bases. The CDR3 bases are TGCGCCAGCAGCCAAGACACGTGGGCCACCATATATTTT. Amino acids: CASSQDTWATIYF.

This sequence joins TRBV7-2 and TRBJ1-5; D unresolved. This CDR3 region has 15 residues. V was shortened by 1 base and J by 2 bases, with 9 bases between the two germline ends. The germline gives CDR1 SGHTA, CDR2 FQGNSA. The CDR3 region has the DNA TGTGCCAGCAGCTTAGGGACGTTCCGCAATCAGCCCCAGCATTTT. Translating gives CASSLGTFRNQPQHF.

This chain joins TRBV5-1 and TRBJ1-1; 10 nucleotides match TRBD1. Germline assignment: CDR1 SGHRS and CDR2 YFSETQ. V lost 4 bases, J lost 0 bases, and 6 bases stayed unmatched. CDR3 size: 16 residues. The CDR3 reads CASSPTGGALNTEAFF. The CDR3 DNA follows: TGCGCCAGCAGCCCGACAGGGGGCGCCCTGAACACTGAAGCTTTCTTT.

V is TRBV27 and J is TRBJ1-2; D call uncertain. This CDR3 has 13 amino acids. Trimming stripped 3 bases from V and 2 bases from J, with 7 bases between. The germline gives CDR1 MNHEY, CDR2 SMNVEV (reference sequence). CDR3 sequence (DNA): TGTGCCAGCAGTTTCGCGGGGAACTATGGCTACACCTTC. Protein product: CASSFAGNYGYTF.

The chain links TRBV6-6 to TRBJ2-3, with 7 bases lining up with TRBD1. The CDR3 is 15 amino acids. V was pared by 0 bases and J by 3 bases, with 3 bases of the junction left unmatched. Germline lookup yields CDR1 MNHNY and CDR2 SVGAGI (reference sequence). CDR3 protein: CASSYSNRGTDTQYF. In nucleotides, the CDR3 is TGTGCCAGCAGTTACTCTAACAGGGGTACAGATACGCAGTATTTT.

The chain employs TRBV5-1 and TRBJ2-1, with a possible D match to TRBD2 (5 bases). Trimming took off 0 bases at V and 2 bases at J, with 9 bases between the two ends. The CDR3 covers 15 residues. In germline, CDR1 is SGHRS, CDR2 YFSETQ. The DNA of the CDR3 is TGCGCCAGCAGCTTGGAAGCGGCAACCTACAATGAGCAGTTCTTC. Amino acid sequence: CASSLEAATYNEQFF. The whole variable domain, remainder taken from reference TRBV5-1 and TRBJ2-1, is KAGVTQTPRYLIKTRGQQVTLSCSPISGHRSVSWYQQTPGQGLQFLFEYFSETQRNKGNFPGRFSGRQFSNSRSEMNVSTLELGDSALYLCASSLEAATYNEQFFGPGTRLTVL.

The chain couples TRBV18 to TRBJ2-7; unclear D gene. Trimming stripped 2 bases from V and 7 bases from J, with 6 bases between. The CDR3 loop spans 11 amino acids. In germline, CDR1 is KGHSH, CDR2 LQKENI. CDR3 DNA: TGTGCCAGCTCACCAGAGAGTGAGCAGTACTTC. Protein sequence: CASSPESEQYF.

CDR3 loop: CASSFSGLRNEQFF. As DNA, the CDR3 is TGTGCCAGCAGCTTTTCGGGACTAAGAAATGAGCAGTTCTTC. This chain connects TRBV7-2 to TRBJ2-1, with 7 bases lining up with TRBD2. The ends lost 3 bases at V and 7 bases at J; junction bases unmatched: 6. This CDR3 region has 14 residues. Germline assignment: CDR1 SGHTA and CDR2 FQGNSA.

The chain joins TRBV25-1 to TRBJ2-5; possibly TRBD2 for D (6 bases). This CDR3 comprises 15 residues. V was cut by 6 bases and J by 0 bases, with 14 bases left in between. Germline CDR1 MGHDK, CDR2 SYGVNS. The DNA for the CDR3 is TGTGCCAGCAGCTTCCCAGGGACTTACCAAGAGACCCAGTACTTC. Translating gives CASSFPGTYQETQYF.